Below, one TCR beta chain is given with its context. This sample stems from a study of blood T cell repertoires in COVID-19. The overall study: T cells, B-cell-depleted T cells, or PBMCs supplied cDNA or gDNA.

Trimming removed 5 bases from V and 0 bases from J, with 11 bases in between. The CDR3 has 15 residues. Germline V gene data show CDR1 as SGHRS and CDR2 as YFSETQ. Authors' data handling: How many nucleated cells were present was estimated from reference gene primer amplification. Some clones are missing from TCRdb's copy, which holds only in-frame ones; the method was immunoSEQ multiplex PCR. That table is the source of V, J and clone size, and D and trimming were worked out from the DNA. The table has around 170,000 clones, around four fifths seen once. The clonotype was recovered from a man aged 30 to 45 with active or convalescent COVID-19. V gene TRBV5-1 combines with J gene TRBJ2-2; no definite D call. Specimen: peripheral blood. CDR3 loop: CASRAGITNTGELFF. In DNA, the CDR3 is TGCGCCAGCAGAGCCGGTATTACGAACACCGGGGAGCTGTTTTTT.